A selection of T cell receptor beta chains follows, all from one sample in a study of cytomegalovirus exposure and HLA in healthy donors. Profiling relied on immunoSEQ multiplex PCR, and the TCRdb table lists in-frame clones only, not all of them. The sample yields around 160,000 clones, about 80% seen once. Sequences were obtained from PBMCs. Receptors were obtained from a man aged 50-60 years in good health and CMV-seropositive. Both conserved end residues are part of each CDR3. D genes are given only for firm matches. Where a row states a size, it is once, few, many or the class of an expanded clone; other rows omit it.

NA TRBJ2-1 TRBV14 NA CASSHYGEGGPVFHEQFF TGTGCCAGCAGCCATTACGGGGAGGGGGGCCCCGTTTTTCATGAGCAGTTCTTC
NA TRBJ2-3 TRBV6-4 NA CASSDSREEKVQYF TGTGCCAGCAGTGACTCAAGGGAGGAGAAGGTCCAGTATTTT
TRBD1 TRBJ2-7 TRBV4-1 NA CASSQEQGTHYEQYF TGCGCCAGCAGCCAAGAACAGGGGACCCACTACGAGCAGTACTTC
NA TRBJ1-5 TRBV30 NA CAWTGQYNQPQHF TGTGCCTGGACGGGACAATACAATCAGCCCCAGCATTTT
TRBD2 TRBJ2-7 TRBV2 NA CASSDTSGGGYEQYF TGTGCCAGCAGTGACACTAGCGGGGGTGGCTACGAGCAGTACTTC
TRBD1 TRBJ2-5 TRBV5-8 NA CASSLAILTGGNGETQYF TGTGCCAGCAGCTTGGCCATTTTAACAGGGGGTAACGGAGAGACCCAGTACTTC
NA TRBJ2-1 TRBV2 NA CASNRGSYNEQFF TGTGCCAGCAACCGGGGCTCCTACAATGAGCAGTTCTTC
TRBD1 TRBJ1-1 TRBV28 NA CASSFREGGSGTEAFF TGTGCCAGCAGTTTTCGGGAAGGGGGCTCAGGCACTGAAGCTTTCTTT
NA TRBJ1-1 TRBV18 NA CASSTSGRGTEAFF TGTGCCAGCTCGACCTCGGGGAGGGGGACTGAAGCTTTCTTT
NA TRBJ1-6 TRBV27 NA CASSPRGDSPLHF TGTGCCAGCAGCCCCCGGGGAGATTCACCCCTCCACTTT
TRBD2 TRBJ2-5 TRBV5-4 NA CASRSGLAVETQYF TGTGCCAGCAGATCTGGACTAGCCGTAGAGACCCAGTACTTC
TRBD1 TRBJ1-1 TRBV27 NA CASSFGRGTEAFF TGTGCCAGCAGTTTCGGCAGGGGGACTGAAGCTTTCTTT
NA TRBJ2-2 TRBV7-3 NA CASRDLQGSGELFF TGTGCCAGCAGAGACTTACAGGGCTCCGGGGAGCTGTTTTTT
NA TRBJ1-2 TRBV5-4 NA CASSLNSYGYTF TGTGCCAGCAGCTTGAACAGCTATGGCTACACCTTC
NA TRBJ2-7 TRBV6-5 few CASRTGIGYEQYF TGTGCCAGCAGGACAGGTATCGGCTACGAGCAGTACTTC
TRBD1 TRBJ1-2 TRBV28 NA CASSIVRLLTGPIYGYTF TGTGCCAGCAGTATCGTTCGACTCCTGACAGGGCCGATTTATGGCTACACCTTC
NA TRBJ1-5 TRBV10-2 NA CASSDLSNQPQHF TGCGCCAGCAGTGATCTCAGTAATCAGCCCCAGCATTTT
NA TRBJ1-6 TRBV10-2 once CASSEAGMNPPLHF TGCGCCAGCAGTGAGGCAGGGATGAATCCACCCCTCCACTTT
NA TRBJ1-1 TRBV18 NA CASSPTGNTEAFF TGTGCCAGCTCCCCTACAGGGAACACTGAAGCTTTCTTT
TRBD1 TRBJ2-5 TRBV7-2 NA CASSLAGAGQGGQETQYF TGTGCCAGCAGCTTAGCCGGGGCCGGACAGGGAGGACAAGAGACCCAGTACTTC
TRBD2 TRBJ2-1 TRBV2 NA CASRARSGGGGEQFF TGTGCCAGCAGGGCCCGTAGCGGGGGGGGAGGGGAGCAGTTCTTC
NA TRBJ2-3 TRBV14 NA CASSQIGSSAQYF TGTGCCAGCAGCCAGATAGGCTCAAGCGCGCAGTATTTT
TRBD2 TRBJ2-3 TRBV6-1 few CAGRLAGVDTQYF TGTGCCGGACGACTAGCGGGGGTTGATACGCAGTATTTT
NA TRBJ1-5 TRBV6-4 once CASSPDRLSNQPQHF TGTGCCAGCAGTCCAGACAGGCTGAGCAATCAGCCCCAGCATTTT
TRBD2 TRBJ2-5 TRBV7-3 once CASSLGGGETQYF TGTGCCAGCAGCTTGGGGGGAGGGGAGACCCAGTACTTC
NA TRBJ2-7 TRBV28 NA CASSLTAPLTYEQYF TGTGCCAGCAGTCTGACAGCTCCCCTTACCTACGAGCAGTACTTC
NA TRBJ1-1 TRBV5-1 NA CASSSRGEGEAFF TGCGCCAGCAGCTCCCGAGGGGAGGGGGAAGCTTTCTTT
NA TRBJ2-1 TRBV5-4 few CASSLGRGSESFF TGTGCCAGCAGCTTGGGCAGGGGAAGCGAGTCGTTCTTC
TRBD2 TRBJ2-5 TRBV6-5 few CASLSSGGPETQYF TGTGCCAGCTTGAGTAGCGGGGGACCGGAGACCCAGTACTTC
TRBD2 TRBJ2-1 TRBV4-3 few CASSQNSRLAGVEQFF TGCGCCAGCAGCCAAAATTCGAGACTAGCGGGGGTTGAGCAGTTCTTC